The TCR beta chain described here comes from a study of T cells expressing NK-cell markers. Turning to the study itself: Cells sorted as CD3+CD56+NKG2C+, CD3+CD56+NKG2C- and CD3+CD56-NKG2C+ T cells supplied the TCR beta repertoires. One of eight sequenced donors was HCMV-seronegative; the other seven were seropositive.

TCR beta libraries carry UMIs added by 5'RACE template switching. TCRdb reanalyzed the 5' RACE reads, giving one entry per CDR3 protein sequence and no DNA. The record lists 300,000 to 450,000 distinct CDR3 sequences, of which the ten most abundant hold roughly 5.2%. Findings and caveats of the study: The share of CD8+ T cells held by dominant NKG2C+ clonotypes was about 1.0-8% in several donors.

The germline gives CDR1 MNHNS, CDR2 SASEGT. The CDR3 runs 15 residues. With regard to this clonotype: Its antigen is not identified.

Sequencing used blood T cells: a sorted CD56 or NKG2C T cell subset, CD4+ or CD8+ T cells, or bulk PBMC T cells (not recorded which). This sequence joins TRBV6-1 and TRBJ2-1; checking the TCRdb D call of TRBD1 is not possible without DNA. The receptor was isolated from a man between 18 and 69 years old in good health. The CDR3 sequence is CASSGQLLPTGEQFF.